This T cell receptor (beta chain) is drawn from a study of shared clonotypes between healthy human individuals. Across the study: Samples came from a couple of female and a few male donors aged 18 to 49.

Concerning this clone: What it binds is not known.

Study results and caveats: Only blood was sampled; tissue repertoires likely differ.

Free of recent acute infections or vaccinations, the donors were healthy HIV-negative adults. With unsorted samples, genomic DNA was obtained from tens of millions of PBMCs. Profiled with immunoSEQ multiplex PCR; TCRdb holds only in-frame clones, not every one. Of approximately 470,000 clones in the sample, approximately 80% were seen once. Losses at the gene ends were 4 bases for V and 5 bases for J; bases not matched to a gene: 7. The CDR3 has 14 residues. Germline lookup yields CDR1 SGHVS and CDR2 FNYEAQ. Material: PBMCs. This chain connects TRBV7-6 to TRBJ2-7; the match to TRBD1 covers 8 bases. The clonotype originates from a woman in her thirties or forties in good health. Some clones in this sample may be carry-over from other donors' samples. CDR3 loop: CASSSRQGFDEQYF. The DNA of the CDR3 is TGTGCCAGCAGCTCCAGACAGGGGTTCGACGAGCAGTACTTC.